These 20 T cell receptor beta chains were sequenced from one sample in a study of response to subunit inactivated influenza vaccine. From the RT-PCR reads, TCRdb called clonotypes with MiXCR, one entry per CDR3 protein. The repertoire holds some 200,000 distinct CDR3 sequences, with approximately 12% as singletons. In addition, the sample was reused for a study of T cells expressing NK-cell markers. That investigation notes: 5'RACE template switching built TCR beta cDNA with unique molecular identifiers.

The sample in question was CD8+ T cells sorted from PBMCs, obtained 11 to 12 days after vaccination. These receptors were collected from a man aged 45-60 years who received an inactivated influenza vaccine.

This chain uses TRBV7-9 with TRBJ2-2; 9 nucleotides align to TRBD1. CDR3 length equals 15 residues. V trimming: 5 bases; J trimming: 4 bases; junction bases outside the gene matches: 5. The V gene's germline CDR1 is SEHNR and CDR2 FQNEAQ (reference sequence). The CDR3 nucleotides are TGTGCCAGCAGCGGGACAGGGCGGAGCACCGGGGAGCTGTTTTTT. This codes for CASSGTGRSTGELFF.

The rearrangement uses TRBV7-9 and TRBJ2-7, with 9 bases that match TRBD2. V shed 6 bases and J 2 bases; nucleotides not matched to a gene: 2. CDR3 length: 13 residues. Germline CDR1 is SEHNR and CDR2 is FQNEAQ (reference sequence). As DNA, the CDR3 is TGTGCCAGCAGTAGCGGGAGTCCCTACGAGCAGTACTTC. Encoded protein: CASSSGSPYEQYF.

The CDR3 loop is CASSYDTQETQYF. The CDR3 coding sequence is TGTGCCAGCAGTTACGACACCCAAGAGACCCAGTACTTC. The rearrangement joins TRBV6-2 or TRBV6-3 to TRBJ2-5, with D unresolved. Germline V lookup: CDR1 MNHEY, CDR2 SVGEGT. The V end was cut by 2 bases, the J end by 1 base, with 5 bases between. The CDR3 covers 13 residues.

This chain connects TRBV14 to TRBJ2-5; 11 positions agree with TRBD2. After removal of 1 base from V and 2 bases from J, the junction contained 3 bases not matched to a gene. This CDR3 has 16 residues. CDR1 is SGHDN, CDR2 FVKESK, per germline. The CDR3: CASSQGLAGPQETQYF. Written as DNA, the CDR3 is TGTGCCAGCAGCCAAGGACTAGCGGGGCCACAAGAGACCCAGTACTTC.

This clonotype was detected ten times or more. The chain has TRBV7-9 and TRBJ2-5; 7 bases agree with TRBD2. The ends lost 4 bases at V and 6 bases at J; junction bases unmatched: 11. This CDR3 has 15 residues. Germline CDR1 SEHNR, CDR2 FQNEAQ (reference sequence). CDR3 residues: CASSSTAGIKKTQYF. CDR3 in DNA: TGTGCCAGCAGCTCCACAGCGGGGATAAAGAAGACCCAGTACTTC.

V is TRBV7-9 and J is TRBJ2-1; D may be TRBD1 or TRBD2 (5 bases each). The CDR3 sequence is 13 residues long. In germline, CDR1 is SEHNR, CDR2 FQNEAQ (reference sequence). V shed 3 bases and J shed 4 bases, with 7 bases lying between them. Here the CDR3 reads CASSFWGYNEQFF. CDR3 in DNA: TGTGCCAGCAGCTTTTGGGGGTACAATGAGCAGTTCTTC.

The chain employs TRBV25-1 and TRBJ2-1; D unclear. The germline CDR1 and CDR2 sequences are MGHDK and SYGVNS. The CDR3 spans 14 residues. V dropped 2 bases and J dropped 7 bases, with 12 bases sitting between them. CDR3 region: CASSELAGRNEQFF. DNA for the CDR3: TGTGCCAGCAGTGAACTCGCAGGTCGGAATGAGCAGTTCTTC.

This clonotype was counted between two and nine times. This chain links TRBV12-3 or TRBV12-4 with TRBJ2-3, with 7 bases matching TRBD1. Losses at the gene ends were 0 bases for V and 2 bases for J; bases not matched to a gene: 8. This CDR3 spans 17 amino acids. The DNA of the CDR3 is TGTGCCAGCAGTTTAGCGAGGGGGCTTCCTCTCACAGATACGCAGTATTTT. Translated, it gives CASSLARGLPLTDTQYF.

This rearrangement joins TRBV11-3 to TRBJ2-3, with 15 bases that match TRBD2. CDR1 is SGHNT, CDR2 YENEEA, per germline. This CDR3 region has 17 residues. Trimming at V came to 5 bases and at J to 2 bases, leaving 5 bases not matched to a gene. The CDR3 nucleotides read TGTGCCAGCAGCACGTGGACTAGCGGGGGGGACACAGATACGCAGTATTTT. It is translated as CASSTWTSGGDTDTQYF.

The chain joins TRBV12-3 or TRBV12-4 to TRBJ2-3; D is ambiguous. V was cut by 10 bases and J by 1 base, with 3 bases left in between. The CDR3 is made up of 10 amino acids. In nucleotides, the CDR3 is TGTGCCACCCGCACAGATACGCAGTATTTT. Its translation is CATRTDTQYF.

The DNA of the CDR3 is TGTGCCAGCAGCTTAGGAAGGAAGGGGCTGGGGACTGAAGCTTTCTTT. Its translation is CASSLGRKGLGTEAFF. The rearrangement links TRBV7-6 to TRBJ1-1; tentative D call: TRBD1 (5 bases). The V gene lost 1 base and the J gene lost 5 bases, with 17 bases spanning the gap. This CDR3 region has 16 residues. The germline gives CDR1 SGHVS, CDR2 FNYEAQ.

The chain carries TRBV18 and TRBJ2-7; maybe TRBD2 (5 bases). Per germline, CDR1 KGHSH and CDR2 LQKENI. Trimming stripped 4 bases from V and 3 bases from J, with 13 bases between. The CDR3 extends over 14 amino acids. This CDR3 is CASSRREFLYEQYF. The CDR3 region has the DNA TGTGCCAGCTCACGTAGGGAGTTTCTCTACGAGCAGTACTTC.

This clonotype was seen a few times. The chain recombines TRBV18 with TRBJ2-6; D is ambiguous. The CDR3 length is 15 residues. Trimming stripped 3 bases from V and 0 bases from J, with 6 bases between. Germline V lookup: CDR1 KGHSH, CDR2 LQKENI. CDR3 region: CASSPYSSGANVLTF. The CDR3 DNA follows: TGTGCCAGCTCACCGTATTCCTCTGGGGCCAACGTCCTGACTTTC.

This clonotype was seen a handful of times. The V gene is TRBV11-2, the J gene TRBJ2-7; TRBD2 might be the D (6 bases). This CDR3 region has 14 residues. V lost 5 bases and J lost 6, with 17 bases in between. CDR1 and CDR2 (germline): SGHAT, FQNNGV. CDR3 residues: CASSNLDWRGEQYF. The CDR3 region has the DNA TGTGCCAGCAGCAACCTGGACTGGAGGGGCGAGCAGTACTTC.

CDR3 nucleotide sequence: TGTGCCAGCAGCCCCGGGGCGGGAGGGACCGAGCAGTACTTC. Translation gives CASSPGAGGTEQYF. J is TRBJ2-7 and V is TRBV12-3 or TRBV12-4; 9 bases agree with TRBD2. This CDR3 is 14 amino acids long. V dropped 6 bases and J dropped 6; count of bases not matched to a gene: 9.

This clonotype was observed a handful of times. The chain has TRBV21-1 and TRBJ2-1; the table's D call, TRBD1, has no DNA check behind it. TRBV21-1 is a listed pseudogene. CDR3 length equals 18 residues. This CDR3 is CASSKGQPGQIPYNEQFF. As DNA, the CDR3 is TGTGCCAGCAGCAAAGGACAACCGGGACAGATTCCCTACAATGAGCAGTTCTTC.

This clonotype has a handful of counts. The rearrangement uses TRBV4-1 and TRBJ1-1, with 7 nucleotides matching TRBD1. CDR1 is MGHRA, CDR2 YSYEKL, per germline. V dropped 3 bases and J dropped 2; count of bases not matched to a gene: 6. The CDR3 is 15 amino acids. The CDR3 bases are TGCGCCAGCAGCCATACCGGGACAGCTAACACTGAAGCTTTCTTT. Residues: CASSHTGTANTEAFF.

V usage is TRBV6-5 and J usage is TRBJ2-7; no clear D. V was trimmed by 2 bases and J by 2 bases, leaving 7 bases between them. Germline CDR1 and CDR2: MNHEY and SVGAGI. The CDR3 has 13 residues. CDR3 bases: TGTGCCAGCAGTTACCTCGCAACCTACGAGCAGTACTTC. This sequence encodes CASSYLATYEQYF.

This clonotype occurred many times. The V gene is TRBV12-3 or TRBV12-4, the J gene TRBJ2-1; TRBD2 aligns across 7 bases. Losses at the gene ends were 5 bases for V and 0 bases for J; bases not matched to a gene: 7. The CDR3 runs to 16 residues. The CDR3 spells CASSPLAEGSYNEQFF. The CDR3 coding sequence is TGTGCCAGCAGTCCGCTAGCGGAAGGCTCCTACAATGAGCAGTTCTTC.

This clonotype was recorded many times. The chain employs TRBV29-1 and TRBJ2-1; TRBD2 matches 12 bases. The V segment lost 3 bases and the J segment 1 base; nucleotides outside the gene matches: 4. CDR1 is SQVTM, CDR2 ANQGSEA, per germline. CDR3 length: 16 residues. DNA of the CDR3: TGCAGCGTTGAGACAGGACTAGCGGGGTCCTACAATGAGCAGTTCTTC. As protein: CSVETGLAGSYNEQFF.